This TCR beta chain was found in a study of siplizumab effects on memory and regulatory T cells. This table comes from immunoSEQ multiplex PCR, and its TCRdb copy is limited to in-frame clones, with some not included. The sample lists around 87,000 clones; 85% to 90% were seen once. Study-level findings and limits: Siplizumab significantly reduced alloreactive sequences traceable to unstimulated CD4+ memory cells. The apparent diversity of naive T cells exceeded that of memory cells, and naive T cells seemed to make a major contribution to the alloresponse. Confirmation was lacking for the suppressive function of proliferating Tregs derived from siplizumab cultures. A small minority of alloreactive clones were mapped to unstimulated subsets.

Worth noting for this clone: The antigen is not known.

V lost 3 bases, J lost 4 bases, and 18 bases lay in between. The CDR3 length is 17 residues. Germline V CDR1 and CDR2: MGHRA, YSYEKL. The sequence derives from a human donor in good health. The source material was CD4+ T cells sorted from blood. The chain couples TRBV4-1 to TRBJ2-2; no clear D gene. In nucleotides, the CDR3 is TGCGCCAGCAGCCACATTGATATGGGGTTTAGCACCGGGGAGCTGTTTTTT. Translation: CASSHIDMGFSTGELFF.